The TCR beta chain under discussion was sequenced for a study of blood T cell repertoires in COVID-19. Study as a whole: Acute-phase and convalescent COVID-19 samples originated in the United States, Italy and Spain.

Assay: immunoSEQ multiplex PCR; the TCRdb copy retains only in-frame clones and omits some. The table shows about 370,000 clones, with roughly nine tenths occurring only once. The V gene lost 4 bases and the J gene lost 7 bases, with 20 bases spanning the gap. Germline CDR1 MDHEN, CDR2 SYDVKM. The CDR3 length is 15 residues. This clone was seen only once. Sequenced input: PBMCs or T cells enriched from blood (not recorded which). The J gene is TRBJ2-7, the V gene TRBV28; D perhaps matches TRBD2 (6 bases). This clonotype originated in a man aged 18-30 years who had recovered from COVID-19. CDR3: CASSSSGVGRVEQYF. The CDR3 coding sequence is TGTGCCAGCAGTTCCTCGGGAGTGGGTAGGGTGGAGCAGTACTTC.